The 17 T cell receptor beta chains below come from one sample, sequenced in a study of spatial heterogeneity in lung cancer (dated by TCRdb to the late 2010s). The time point tag for this specimen amounts to: sample taken at primary tumor resection. For these TCRs, the target antigens are not known. The protocol used for the library was 5' RACE. The instrument given in TCRdb is NextSeq 500. The public reads were run again by TCRdb, first through fastp at Q25 and then through MiXCR, and only productive beta chains were kept. Duplicate CDR3 protein sequences are folded into a single record with the most common DNA and genes. The sample contains around 18,000 distinct CDR3 sequences, 7% of them found a single time. Less than 25% of the sample is taken by the ten largest. Study-wide findings and limitations: A correlation was observed between the number of expanded intratumoral alpha and beta TCRs and the tumor nonsynonymous mutation count.

The source material was lung tumor tissue, sampled at surgery. The receptors were sampled from a female donor with early-stage non-small cell lung cancer.

This clonotype appeared many times. V is TRBV4-1 and J is TRBJ1-1; D is ambiguous. This CDR3 is 17 amino acids long. The germline gives CDR1 MGHRA, CDR2 YSYEKL. Trimming removed 2 bases from V and 3 bases from J, with 19 bases in between. DNA for the CDR3: TGCGCCAGCAGCCAAAAACCGAAAGTAGTTAGGCACACTGAAGCTTTCTTT. Protein sequence: CASSQKPKVVRHTEAFF.

This clonotype has a count of ten or more. The chain recombines TRBV6-2 or TRBV6-3 with TRBJ2-7; a possible D gene is TRBD1 (5 bases). Deletions cut 8 bases from V and 3 bases from J, with 14 bases between. Germline V CDR1 and CDR2: MNHEY, SVGEGT. The CDR3 runs to 13 residues. The DNA for the CDR3 is TGTGCCAGCGGGGCTGGAGCAAACTACGAGCAGTACTTC. Translated: CASGAGANYEQYF.

This clonotype has at least ten counts. The genes are TRBV27 and TRBJ1-3; 10 nucleotides agree with TRBD1. V was pared by 6 bases and J by 0 bases, with 2 bases of the junction left unmatched. The CDR3 loop spans 15 amino acids. The germline gives CDR1 MNHEY, CDR2 SMNVEV (reference sequence). In DNA form, the CDR3 reads TGTGCCAGCAGGCGGACAGGGGGCTCTGGAAACACCATATATTTT. Amino acids: CASRRTGGSGNTIYF.

The chain is built from TRBV24-1 and TRBJ2-3; D is unclear. The CDR3 extends over 15 amino acids. V was shortened by 2 bases and J by 6 bases, with 14 bases between the two germline ends. Looked up from germline, CDR1 is KGHDR and CDR2 is SFDVKD. CDR3 sequence reads: CATSDSGQGSDTQYF. The CDR3 DNA sequence: TGTGCCACCAGTGATTCTGGCCAAGGGTCCGATACGCAGTATTTT.

The DNA for the CDR3 is TGTGCCAGCAGTTACAGCTCGCGGGGGGCCAATGAGCAGTTCTTC. It specifies CASSYSSRGANEQFF. V and J are TRBV6-6 and TRBJ2-1, with TRBD2 matching 8 bases. V gave up 2 bases and J gave up 6 bases; unmatched junction bases: 6. CDR1 and CDR2 from the germline V gene are MNHNY and SVGAGI (reference sequence). This CDR3 has 15 residues.

This clonotype was seen ten or more times. The V and J genes are TRBV12-3 or TRBV12-4 and TRBJ2-1; 7 bases map to TRBD2. Trimming removed 6 bases from V and 6 bases from J; junction bases left unmatched: 8. CDR3 length equals 14 residues. The CDR3 region has the DNA TGTGCCAGCAGCCCTCCCCGGGGGGTCAATGAGCAGTTCTTC. Translating gives CASSPPRGVNEQFF.

The sample holds many counts of this clonotype. The chain has TRBV3-1 and TRBJ1-6; 7 nucleotides align to TRBD1. CDR3 size: 16 residues. Germline loops: CDR1 LGHDT, CDR2 YNNKEL (reference sequence). V was pared by 0 bases and J by 4 bases, with 3 bases of the junction left unmatched. CDR3 sequence reads: CASSQDRGQYNSPLHF. The CDR3 nucleotides read TGTGCCAGCAGCCAAGATAGGGGGCAATATAATTCACCCCTCCACTTT.

The CDR3 DNA sequence: TGCAGTGCTCGCCCCGGGACGAGAACCAAAAGCTCCTACGAGCAGTACTTC. Protein sequence: CSARPGTRTKSSYEQYF. The rearrangement links TRBV20-1 to TRBJ2-7; D may be TRBD1 or TRBD2 (5 bases each). The length of the CDR3 is 17 residues. V lost 5 bases and J 0 bases, leaving 23 bases between the germline ends. Per germline, CDR1 DFQATT and CDR2 SNEGSKA (reference sequence).

This clonotype was counted ten times or more. The J gene is TRBJ1-2, the V gene TRBV6-5; D unresolved. Germline CDR1 MNHEY, CDR2 SVGAGI. V was cut by 2 bases and J by 2 bases, with 6 bases left in between. This CDR3 contains 13 residues. CDR3 DNA: TGTGCCAGCAGTTACAGGGCCAACTATGGCTACACCTTC. Residues: CASSYRANYGYTF.

This clonotype occurred many times. Written as DNA, the CDR3 is TGTGCCAGCGGCGACTTACCGACCTACGAGCAGTACTTC. Translated, it gives CASGDLPTYEQYF. The rearrangement joins TRBV6-1 to TRBJ2-7; D not resolved. This CDR3 is 13 amino acids long. Germline V gene sequence: CDR1 MNHNS, CDR2 SASEGT. The V gene lost 8 bases and the J gene lost 2 bases, with 13 bases spanning the gap.

This clonotype showed up many times. The J gene is TRBJ1-1, the V gene TRBV14, with D hard to call. Trimming removed 0 bases from V and 1 base from J, with 3 bases in between. The CDR3 is made up of 13 amino acids. CDR1 SGHDN and CDR2 FVKESK come from the germline V gene. The CDR3 nucleotides are TGTGCCAGCAGCCAAGACAGGAACACTGAAGCTTTCTTT. Amino acid sequence: CASSQDRNTEAFF.

Many counts were recorded for this clonotype. The chain joins TRBV4-2 to TRBJ2-1, with D uncertain. Trimming took 0 bases from V and 2 from J, leaving 8 bases between them. The CDR3 totals 15 residues. Germline V CDR1 and CDR2: LGHNA, YNFKEQ. The CDR3 DNA follows: TGTGCCAGCAGCCAAGAGCAGGACCCCTACAATGAGCAGTTCTTC. Its translation is CASSQEQDPYNEQFF.

Only a few counts were recorded for this clonotype. The rearrangement joins TRBV9 to TRBJ2-2; D may be TRBD2 (6 bases). Germline CDR1 and CDR2: SGDLS and YYNGEE. This CDR3 has 13 residues. Trimming pared 7 bases from V and 5 bases from J, leaving 12 bases between. This CDR3 reads CASAFRETGELFF. The CDR3 coding sequence is TGTGCCAGCGCCTTTCGGGAGACCGGGGAGCTGTTTTTT.

This clonotype was detected ten times or more. The chain uses TRBV20-1 and TRBJ1-1, with a possible D match to TRBD1 (5 bases). V gave up 5 bases and J gave up 0 bases, with 13 bases separating them. CDR3 length: 14 amino acids. The germline CDR1 and CDR2 sequences are DFQATT and SNEGSKA (reference sequence). Here the CDR3 reads CSAPDRLMNTEAFF. The CDR3 region has the DNA TGCAGTGCTCCTGACAGACTTATGAACACTGAAGCTTTCTTT.

This chain links TRBV2 with TRBJ2-3; TRBD1 matches 9 bases. The CDR3 covers 16 residues. V lost 6 bases and J lost 3; bases outside the gene matches: 10. CDR1 and CDR2 (germline): SNHLY, FYNNEI. The CDR3 protein is CASRDFPGQGTDTQYF. DNA of the CDR3: TGTGCCAGCAGAGATTTTCCGGGACAGGGTACAGATACGCAGTATTTT.

This clonotype was detected ten times or more. The CDR3 DNA sequence: TGCAGCTCTGTGTCCGTGACAGGAGGGCGCGAGCAGTTCTTC. Translating gives CSSVSVTGGREQFF. The chain employs TRBV29-1 and TRBJ2-1; D may match TRBD1 or TRBD2 (6 bases each). Per the germline V gene, CDR1 is SQVTM and CDR2 is ANQGSEA. The CDR3 sequence is 14 residues long. Trimming removed 8 bases from V and 10 bases from J, with 24 bases in between.

Here the CDR3 reads CASSRAMNTEAFF. In DNA, the CDR3 is TGCGCCAGCAGCAGGGCAATGAACACTGAAGCTTTCTTT. The chain uses TRBV10-2 and TRBJ1-1; D may be TRBD1 (5 bases). V lost 6 bases, J lost 0 bases, and 8 bases lay in between. The germline V gene encodes CDR1 WSHSY and CDR2 SAAADI. The CDR3 consists of 13 residues.